The sequence of this TCR beta chain was determined in a study of T cells in pancreatic ductal adenocarcinoma. Germline V lookup: CDR1 SEHNR, CDR2 FQNEAQ (reference sequence). This CDR3 has 17 residues. The junction had 14 bases not matched to a gene; V was cut back by 5 bases and J by 4 bases. The selected patients with pancreatic ductal adenocarcinoma had surgery but no neoadjuvant therapy. Here immunoSEQ multiplex PCR was the method, and the copy in TCRdb shows in-frame clones only, minus some. The repertoire holds over 85,000 clones, with around 96% as singletons. The V and J genes are TRBV7-9 and TRBJ1-5; 7 bases are a match to TRBD1. The specimen was PBMCs. The origin of this receptor is a human donor with pancreatic ductal adenocarcinoma. The CDR3 reads CASSPKLQGTDNQPQHF. The CDR3, as DNA: TGTGCCAGCAGCCCGAAATTACAGGGGACGGATAATCAGCCCCAGCATTTT.